This T cell receptor (beta chain) was obtained from a study of T cells in localized non-small cell lung cancer. Study results and caveats: Clonality peaked in uninvolved adjacent lung rather than tumor.

The length of the CDR3 is 16 residues. With V trimmed by 5 bases and J by 0 bases, 7 bases remained unmatched. Germline V lookup: CDR1 LNHDA, CDR2 SQIVND (reference sequence). Profiled with immunoSEQ multiplex PCR; TCRdb holds only in-frame clones, not every one. The sample carries about 52,000 clones, around 90% recorded once. As for this clone: Its target is not known.

The chain carries TRBV19 and TRBJ1-1, with TRBD1 identical over 9 bases. This material consisted of PBMCs, taken before any cancer treatment. This receptor was identified in a female donor with stage II lung adenocarcinoma. CDR3 protein: CASSRWTGVLNTEAFF. For the CDR3, the DNA is TGTGCCAGTAGTCGATGGACAGGGGTACTGAACACTGAAGCTTTCTTT.